This TCR beta chain was captured by sequencing in a study of cytomegalovirus exposure and HLA in healthy donors. Overall study findings and caveats: Versus the roughly 670-donor mean, an Asian-associated ancestry cluster reportedly showed fewer N-insertions in a later analysis. The authors enumerated over 150 TCR beta chains as linked to cytomegalovirus.

The CDR3 loop spans 17 amino acids. Germline V gene sequence: CDR1 ENHRY, CDR2 SYGVKD. V lost 3 bases to trimming and J lost 4 bases, with 18 bases between them. Researchers ran the PCR with 60 Vbeta and 13 Jbeta primers. Data came from immunoSEQ multiplex PCR; TCRdb stores just in-frame clones and leaves some out. In the table there are about 93,000 clones, 82% of which are singletons. Regarding this clone: Its antigen is not identified.

The genes are TRBV10-3 and TRBJ2-2; D is unresolved. Sequencing was carried out using PBMCs. The TCR comes from a man over 45 in good health and CMV-seronegative. The CDR3 sequence: CAISDLVTVTGTGELFF. CDR3 in DNA: TGTGCCATCAGTGATCTGGTAACGGTCACGGGCACCGGGGAGCTGTTTTTT.